The TCR beta chain under discussion was sequenced for a study of T-cell reconstitution after alpha-beta-depleted transplantation in children. Preparing the TCRbeta library involved the use of unique molecular identifiers. TCRdb called the PCR reads again in MiXCR, with one record for every CDR3 protein. The table has about 360,000 distinct CDR3 sequences, roughly 15% seen once; the top ten hold around 4.5%. This clonotype was seen a handful of times. The CDR3 has 14 amino acids. CDR1 and CDR2 from the germline V gene are SGHRS and YFSETQ. V lost 4 bases and J lost 5; bases outside the gene matches: 5.

This TCR came from a human donor who donated a stem cell graft to a child with Fanconi anemia. The sequencing used PBMCs, collected from the stem cell graft. The chain carries TRBV5-1 and TRBJ2-3, with TRBD2 matching 9 bases. The CDR3 bases are TGCGCCAGCAGCCGAGCGGGGGGCAAAGATACGCAGTATTTT. This codes for CASSRAGGKDTQYF.